The 25 T cell receptor beta chains below were found in one sample sequenced in a study of T cells after yellow fever vaccination. Using its own MiXCR run on the 5' RACE reads, TCRdb lists one record per CDR3 protein. Of fewer than 450,000 distinct CDR3 sequences listed, 8% to 9.5% are singletons. The sample was PBMCs, taken more than 40 days after the first yellow fever vaccination. The source of these receptors is a young man who received the YFV17D yellow fever vaccine.

The chain employs TRBV4-1 and TRBJ2-1, with D perhaps TRBD1 (5 bases). The CDR3 sequence is 12 residues long. V lost 4 bases and J lost 9, with 10 bases in between. Germline V gene sequence: CDR1 MGHRA, CDR2 YSYEKL. CDR3 DNA sequence: TGCGCCAGCAGCCTGCCCCAGGGTGAGCAGTTCTTC. Translating it yields CASSLPQGEQFF.

This clonotype was seen a handful of times. The V and J genes are TRBV5-1 and TRBJ2-2; 7 bases are shared with TRBD2. Trimming took 0 bases from V and 1 from J; bases not matched to a gene: 3. CDR1 is SGHRS, CDR2 YFSETQ, per germline. The CDR3 loop spans 16 amino acids. For the CDR3, the DNA is TGCGCCAGCAGCTTGGCCGGGGGGATGAACACCGGGGAGCTGTTTTTT. This gives the protein CASSLAGGMNTGELFF.

The rearrangement uses TRBV12-3 or TRBV12-4 and TRBJ1-6; D not certain. Trimming shortened V by 6 bases and J by 6 bases, and 9 bases separated the two germline ends. The CDR3 length is 13 residues. Written as DNA, the CDR3 is TGTGCCAGCAGAGTGCCCGGTAATTCACCCCTCCACTTT. Translated, it gives CASRVPGNSPLHF.

The chain has TRBV20-1 and TRBJ2-1; D remains unclear. The V and J ends lost 2 bases and 7 bases respectively, with 15 bases between them. Germline CDR1 DFQATT, CDR2 SNEGSKA (reference sequence). The CDR3 contains 14 residues. CDR3 in amino acids: CSARPPARHNEQFF. The CDR3 DNA reads as TGCAGTGCTAGACCACCGGCGCGTCATAATGAGCAGTTCTTC.

The chain is built from TRBV7-9 and TRBJ2-5, with TRBD2 as a possible D gene (6 bases). The V gene's germline CDR1 is SEHNR and CDR2 FQNEAQ (reference sequence). The length of the CDR3 is 13 residues. The CDR3 nucleotides are TGTGCTCTGCGGGGTCACTCGGGAGAGACCCAGTACTTC. Amino acids: CALRGHSGETQYF. Full variable domain (missing parts from reference TRBV7-9 and TRBJ2-5): DTGVSQNPRHKITKRGQNVTFRCDPISEHNRLYWYRQTLGQGPEFLTYFQNEAQLEKSRLLSDRFSAERPKGSFSTLEIQRTEQGDSAMYLCALRGHSGETQYFGPGTRLLVL.

This clonotype has just a few counts. The chain is built from TRBV29-1 and TRBJ2-3; D is uncertain. The CDR3 is 12 amino acids. CDR1 and CDR2 from the germline V gene are SQVTM and ANQGSEA. Deletions cut 3 bases from V and 1 base from J, with 5 bases between. Here the CDR3 reads CSVDGGTDTQYF. The CDR3 nucleotides read TGCAGCGTTGATGGTGGCACAGATACGCAGTATTTT.

This clonotype was recorded many times. The chain is built from TRBV5-1 and TRBJ2-5, with D possibly matching TRBD2 (6 bases). Trimming left V 1 base short and J 1 base short, with 11 bases between. This CDR3 is built from 15 residues. Germline CDR1 is SGHRS and CDR2 is YFSETQ. CDR3 DNA: TGCGCCAGCAGCTTGTTGGGCGGGACCCAAGAGACCCAGTACTTC. This codes for CASSLLGGTQETQYF.

This clonotype was seen a handful of times. J is TRBJ2-7 and V is TRBV7-6; 11 nucleotides match TRBD1. CDR1 is SGHVS and CDR2 is FNYEAQ in the germline V gene. The V segment lost 5 bases and the J segment 3 bases; nucleotides outside the gene matches: 9. CDR3 length: 16 residues. For the CDR3, the DNA is TGTGCCAGCAGCCCCGGACAGGGGGCGAGGAACTACGAGCAGTACTTC. It is translated as CASSPGQGARNYEQYF.

The chain uses TRBV5-1 and TRBJ2-3, with 9 bases aligning to TRBD2. V trimming: 5 bases; J trimming: 2 bases; junction bases outside the gene matches: 9. The CDR3 consists of 16 residues. Germline assignment: CDR1 SGHRS and CDR2 YFSETQ. CDR3 region: CASSPWGGGDTDTQYF. In DNA, the CDR3 is TGCGCCAGCAGTCCCTGGGGCGGGGGGGACACAGATACGCAGTATTTT.

This clonotype was found a few times. This rearrangement joins TRBV12-3 or TRBV12-4 to TRBJ1-4; TRBD1 matches at 10 bases. CDR3 size: 17 residues. V shed 4 bases, J shed 8 bases, and the junction held 13 bases outside the gene matches. CDR3 residues: CASSSTPGTGEREKLFF. In DNA form, the CDR3 reads TGTGCCAGCAGTTCTACCCCCGGGACAGGGGAGAGGGAAAAACTGTTTTTT.

This clonotype has a handful of counts. The gene calls are TRBV9 and TRBJ2-1; D is undetermined. The V end was cut by 3 bases, the J end by 9 bases, with 13 bases between. Germline lookup yields CDR1 SGDLS and CDR2 YYNGEE. The CDR3 extends over 13 amino acids. CDR3 sequence: CASSEDPNIEQFF. Written as DNA, the CDR3 is TGTGCCAGCAGCGAGGACCCTAACATTGAGCAGTTCTTC.

This clonotype was observed a few times. The chain recombines TRBV28 with TRBJ2-1; D remains ambiguous. The germline V and J ends were trimmed by 3 bases and 5 bases, with 8 bases remaining between them. The CDR3 runs 13 residues. Germline assignment: CDR1 MDHEN and CDR2 SYDVKM. CDR3 in DNA: TGTGCCAGCAGTTTCCTGGCTAACAATGAGCAGTTCTTC. It translates to CASSFLANNEQFF.

The V call is TRBV7-9, the J call TRBJ2-4, with a weak D call TRBD2 (6 bases). The CDR3 has 15 residues. Germline values: CDR1 SEHNR, CDR2 FQNEAQ (reference sequence). The V gene lost 2 bases and the J gene lost 3 bases, with 11 bases spanning the gap. The CDR3 bases are TGTGCCAGCAGCTTATGGGGAGCGGGCAAAAACATTCAGTACTTC. It translates to CASSLWGAGKNIQYF.

This chain connects TRBV6-2 or TRBV6-3 to TRBJ2-7, with D possibly matching TRBD1 (6 bases). This CDR3 contains 13 residues. Germline CDR1 reads MNHEY; CDR2 reads SVGEGT. Trimming stripped 4 bases from V and 4 bases from J, with 11 bases between. The DNA for the CDR3 is TGTGCCAGCAGTTGGACAGCCTTTTACGAGCAGTACGTC. This encodes CASSWTAFYEQYV.

The CDR3 sequence: CASSFARDRAVNEQFF. In DNA form, the CDR3 reads TGTGCCAGCTCGTTCGCCCGGGACAGGGCCGTCAATGAGCAGTTCTTC. The V gene is TRBV18, the J gene TRBJ2-1; 9 bases map to TRBD1. The CDR3 length is 16 residues. The junction had 12 bases not matched to a gene; V was cut back by 6 bases and J by 6 bases. Germline CDR1 and CDR2: KGHSH and LQKENI.

This clonotype appeared many times. The chain recombines TRBV20-1 with TRBJ2-1; tentatively, D is TRBD1 or TRBD2 (5 bases each). V lost 5 bases and J 6 bases, leaving 20 bases between the germline ends. Per germline, CDR1 DFQATT and CDR2 SNEGSKA (reference sequence). This CDR3 contains 15 residues. The CDR3 DNA is TGCAGTGCTCGCCCCCTGGGGGTTATGGGCAATGAGCAGTTCTTC. Translated: CSARPLGVMGNEQFF.

The chain employs TRBV6-1 and TRBJ1-2; a weak D match, TRBD1 (5 bases). The length of the CDR3 is 14 residues. Germline values: CDR1 MNHNS, CDR2 SASEGT. V was cut by 5 bases and J by 2 bases, with 12 bases left in between. CDR3 DNA sequence: TGTGCCAGCAGTCTAGGACACGTAAACTATGGCTACACCTTC. As protein: CASSLGHVNYGYTF.

The sample holds a few counts of this clonotype. This chain links TRBV12-3 or TRBV12-4 with TRBJ2-4, with a tentative D call TRBD2 (5 bases). The CDR3 is 12 residues long. Between the trimmed V and J ends, which lost 6 bases and 5 bases, there was a span of 8 bases. CDR3 protein: CASSGNENIQYF. The CDR3 region has the DNA TGTGCCAGCAGCGGGAATGAAAACATTCAGTACTTC.

This chain joins TRBV6-1 and TRBJ2-6; 11 positions agree with TRBD1. Trimming at V came to 6 bases and at J to 0 bases, leaving 10 bases not matched to a gene. Germline V CDR1 and CDR2: MNHNS, SASEGT. CDR3 size: 19 residues. CDR3 region: CASRRTRTGGASGANVLTF. CDR3 nucleotides: TGTGCCAGCAGACGGACTCGGACAGGGGGCGCCTCTGGGGCCAACGTCCTGACTTTC.

A few counts support this clonotype. The J gene is TRBJ2-3, the V gene TRBV7-9; 8 bases match TRBD2. The CDR3 has 15 amino acids. The germline gives CDR1 SEHNR, CDR2 FQNEAQ (reference sequence). V lost 5 bases and J lost 5; bases outside the gene matches: 9. The CDR3 here is CASSPPSGREDTQYF. DNA of the CDR3: TGTGCCAGCAGCCCCCCTAGCGGGCGGGAAGATACGCAGTATTTT.

This clonotype was counted ten times or more. The chain employs TRBV6-5 and TRBJ2-4, with a possible D match to TRBD2 (5 bases). Trimming removed 0 bases from V and 2 bases from J, with 11 bases in between. There are 16 residues in the CDR3. CDR1 is MNHEY, CDR2 SVGAGI, per germline. Here the CDR3 reads CASSYSSDSSKNIQYF. CDR3 DNA: TGTGCCAGCAGTTACTCTTCGGACTCTTCCAAAAACATTCAGTACTTC.

This clonotype was observed many times. The chain joins TRBV9 to TRBJ1-6; D is uncertain. V lost 0 bases to trimming and J lost 8 bases, with 3 bases between them. The germline V gene has CDR1 SGDLS and CDR2 YYNGEE. The CDR3 spans 12 residues. As DNA, the CDR3 is TGTGCCAGCAGCGTAGCCGATTCACCCCTCCACTTT. Translating gives CASSVADSPLHF.

The sample holds a few counts of this clonotype. Here the CDR3 DNA reads TGCGCCAGCGCTTCCGGGACAGGCCGGACAGATACGCAGTATTTT. It yields the protein CASASGTGRTDTQYF. The chain couples TRBV5-1 to TRBJ2-3; 8 nucleotides align to TRBD1. This CDR3 has 15 amino acids. V lost 7 bases, J lost 3 bases, and 10 bases stayed unmatched. Germline CDR1 SGHRS, CDR2 YFSETQ.

The chain uses TRBV14 and TRBJ2-5, with no clear D. V was pared by 2 bases and J by 4 bases, with 14 bases between. This CDR3 comprises 15 residues. Per germline, CDR1 SGHDN and CDR2 FVKESK. The CDR3 is CASSQIRTTAETQYF. DNA for the CDR3: TGTGCCAGCAGCCAAATTAGGACCACCGCAGAGACCCAGTACTTC.

The chain carries TRBV7-2 and TRBJ2-7; TRBD2 matches 13 bases. V lost 4 bases and J lost 5; bases outside the gene matches: 11. The germline V gene encodes CDR1 SGHTA and CDR2 FQGNSA. The CDR3 is 17 residues long. The CDR3 bases are TGTGCCAGCAGCTCCCTTCGGACTAGCGGGGGCCCACACGAGCAGTACTTC. The encoded protein is CASSSLRTSGGPHEQYF.